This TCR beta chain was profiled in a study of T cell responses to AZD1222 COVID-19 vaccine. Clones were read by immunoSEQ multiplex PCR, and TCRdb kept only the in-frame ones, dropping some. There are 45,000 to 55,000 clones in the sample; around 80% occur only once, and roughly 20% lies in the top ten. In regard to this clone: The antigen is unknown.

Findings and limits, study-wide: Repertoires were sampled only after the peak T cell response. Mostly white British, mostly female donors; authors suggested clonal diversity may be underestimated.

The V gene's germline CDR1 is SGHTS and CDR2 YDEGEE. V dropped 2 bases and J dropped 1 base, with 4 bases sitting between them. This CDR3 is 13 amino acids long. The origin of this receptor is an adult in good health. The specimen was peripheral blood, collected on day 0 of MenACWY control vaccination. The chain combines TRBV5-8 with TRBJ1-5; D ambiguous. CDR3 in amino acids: CASSFDSNQPQHF. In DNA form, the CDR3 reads TGTGCCAGCAGCTTTGACAGCAATCAGCCCCAGCATTTT.